This T cell receptor beta chain was retrieved from a study of shared clonotypes between healthy human individuals. Study summary: A couple of women and a few men aged 18 to 49 made up the donors. CD4 naive and CD4 memory each took three plates per donor, while CD8 naive took two and CD8 memory one. Findings of the study overall: Clonotypes that were shared across four donors made up around 5.5% of naive CD4 clonotypes. Incomplete sequencing of sorted subsets was indicated by rarefaction despite large depth.

Produced via immunoSEQ multiplex PCR; TCRdb's table is partial and in-frame only. The sample lists a few hundred thousand clones; around 96% were seen once. On this clone: The antigen is not known.

This sequence was found in a man younger than 45 in good health. Sequenced input: memory CD8+ T cells sorted from blood. Indicated subset: CD45RO+ cells pooled with CCR7-negative TemRA cells.

The CDR3 sequence: CASSLFVKETQYF. The CDR3 DNA sequence: TGTGCCAGCAGTTTATTTGTGAAGGAGACCCAGTACTTC. The chain links TRBV28 to TRBJ2-5; D unclear. The V end lost 1 base, the J end lost 5 bases, and 8 bases lay between the germline ends. Germline loops: CDR1 MDHEN, CDR2 SYDVKM. The CDR3 extends over 13 amino acids.